Shown below are 7 T cell receptor beta chains from a single sample sequenced in a study of early T cells in non-severe SARS-CoV-2 infection. TCRdb processed the 5' RACE reads anew with MiXCR; each CDR3 protein has one entry. The data contain roughly 67,000 distinct CDR3 sequences, 9% to 15% of them singletons. Sequenced material: whole blood. These TCRs come from an adult who was a healthcare worker with PCR-confirmed SARS-CoV-2 infection or an uninfected control (not recorded which).

Many counts were recorded for this clonotype. V gene TRBV12-3 or TRBV12-4 combines with J gene TRBJ2-7; D may be TRBD1 (5 bases). The CDR3 has 13 amino acids. Trimming shortened V by 3 bases and J by 6 bases, and 12 bases separated the two germline ends. Here the CDR3 reads CASSFLGQAEQYF. In nucleotides, the CDR3 is TGTGCCAGCAGTTTCTTGGGGCAAGCCGAGCAGTACTTC.

In its sample, this clonotype was seen a few times. The chain uses TRBV27 and TRBJ1-1; D might be TRBD1 (5 bases). Between the trimmed V and J ends, which lost 3 bases and 8 bases, there was a span of 16 bases. CDR1 and CDR2 (germline): MNHEY, SMNVEV (reference sequence). The CDR3 extends over 14 amino acids. CDR3 amino acids: CASSFLGIGGEAFF. The CDR3 DNA follows: TGTGCCAGCAGTTTTTTGGGAATTGGGGGAGAAGCTTTCTTT.

This clonotype has more than one count but fewer than ten. The chain employs TRBV12-3 or TRBV12-4 and TRBJ2-6; the D is unclear. The length of the CDR3 is 16 residues. The V end lost 5 bases, the J end lost 2 bases, and 13 bases lay between the germline ends. CDR3: CASSIDGVPGANVLTF. CDR3 nucleotide sequence: TGTGCCAGCAGTATCGACGGAGTGCCTGGGGCCAACGTCCTGACTTTC.

This clonotype occurred many times. The CDR3 here is CASSHPRDRGGYGYTF. CDR3 DNA: TGTGCCAGCAGCCACCCCAGGGACCGGGGGGGGTATGGCTACACCTTC. V is TRBV9 and J is TRBJ1-2, with D possibly TRBD1 on 5 matching bases. CDR1 SGDLS and CDR2 YYNGEE come from the germline V gene. This CDR3 spans 16 amino acids. V lost 4 bases and J lost 5, with 21 bases in between.

This clonotype was recorded at least ten times. The chain couples TRBV5-1 to TRBJ2-1, with D hard to call. V was cut by 0 bases and J by 4 bases, with 5 bases left in between. Germline V gives CDR1 SGHRS, CDR2 YFSETQ. There are 13 residues in the CDR3. The CDR3 nucleotides read TGCGCCAGCAGCTTGGATTCATACAATGAGCAGTTCTTC. Amino acids: CASSLDSYNEQFF.

CDR3 region: CASSLAEKLSVYEQYF. The CDR3 region has the DNA TGCGCCAGCAGCTTGGCCGAGAAGCTTTCGGTCTACGAGCAGTACTTC. The chain links TRBV5-1 to TRBJ2-7, with D unresolved. The V gene lost 0 bases and the J gene lost 3 bases, with 16 bases spanning the gap. The CDR3 extends over 16 amino acids. The germline V gene has CDR1 SGHRS and CDR2 YFSETQ.

This clonotype is labeled medium-sized. CDR3 coding DNA: TGCGCCAGCAGCTTGGTCGGGGGTGGTAACAATGAGCAGTTCTTC. Translated: CASSLVGGGNNEQFF. The chain recombines TRBV5-1 with TRBJ2-1; D possibly corresponds to TRBD2 (6 bases). This CDR3 spans 15 amino acids. V was shortened by 0 bases and J by 5 bases, with 12 bases between the two germline ends. The germline gives CDR1 SGHRS, CDR2 YFSETQ.